This TCR beta chain is from a study of cytomegalovirus exposure and HLA in healthy donors listed by TCRdb under 2017. For the wider study: According to an earlier analysis of 587 of the donors, some 180 million T cells yielded 100 million or so unique TCR beta sequences and about 300 Gb of sequence data. A later analysis re-analyzed previously published TCR beta repertoires from about 600 donors and added high-resolution HLA genotyping to study TCR occurrence patterns. In a later genetic analysis, genome-wide SNP genotypes for about three fifths of the 666 donors were used, and that subset was treated as a discovery cohort. Along with the approximately 700-subject first cohort, a separate validation cohort of over a hundred different subjects was used. The aim of the study was to test whether cataloging public T cell receptors could identify signatures of past pathogen exposure. The study used immunosequencing to profile the T cell repertoires of approximately 640 subjects and linked those repertoires to cytomegalovirus serostatus. Rather than drawing on any new phenotypic data, the later analysis identified candidate immune exposures from TCR beta sequences and the way those sequences occurred across donors. Of the roughly 400 genotyped donors, roughly 85% fell in the genetic ancestry cluster associated with self-reported Caucasian donors. Five DR-DQ haplotypes were handled as single units for association and clustering, since linkage in the cohort was strong. An early release covering more than 500 HLA-typed donors comprised 250 to 350 gigabases of sequencing data and roughly 86 million unique TCR sequences. All discovery cohort repertoires had been generated on a single sequencing platform. High-throughput TCR immunosequencing, statistical association of individual TCRs with disease status, and machine learning were combined to predict cytomegalovirus infection status. Across roughly 420 genotyped donors of the cohort, an average of roughly 230,000 unique TCR beta nucleotide sequences per donor were sequenced, and 15% to 20% of those sequences were non-productive. HLA typing covered class I and class II loci at four-digit resolution. The number of typed donors differed by locus: roughly 629-640 for A, B, C, DRB1 and DQB1; 500 to 550 for DQA1; around 580 for DPA1; and around 470 for DPB1. An earlier analysis of some 600 of the donors applied high-throughput TCR beta sequencing to assess whether each TCR beta V gene segment acted as functional or pseudogenic. Donor age, sex, ethnicity and CMV serostatus were compiled together with the repertoire data. Results the study describes overall, beyond this receptor: The study listed 150 to 200 TCR beta chains as associated with cytomegalovirus. An earlier analysis of approximately 600 of the donors showed that most TCR beta V segments appeared in productive rearrangements either about 90% or about 30% of the time, which broadly matched IMGT annotations. In vitro tests confirmed that a few of the cytomegalovirus-associated TCR beta chains recognize cytomegalovirus antigens. The classifier was reported to diagnose cytomegalovirus status with high specificity and sensitivity in both the original cohort and the validation cohort. The cohort was sequenced for TCR beta chains only, and without alpha or paired-chain data the features that could be detected were limited. A further reported finding was that TCR beta sequences accurately predicted the HLA-A and HLA-B alleles for most subjects in the first cohort. Correlated functional status among segregating V segments might reflect linkage disequilibrium, but an unknown experimental factor could not be ruled out. Because counts were too low, seventeen rarely observed V segments, including chromosome 9 orphons, were excluded from the earlier analysis of some 540 of the donors. For the cohort, immune exposure information was limited to CMV serostatus. Because the 87-base-pair reads could not distinguish some IMGT-functional V segments, including TRBV6-2 and TRBV6-3, those segments were excluded. The presence/absence analyses assumed that sequencing depth was roughly uniform across donors, and that assumption may not be true. The authors suggested that the approach could potentially be extended to other disease states and immunological phenotypes. When HLA alleles, especially DR and DQ, strongly co-occurred, attributing TCR associations to individual alleles was difficult. Compared with equally common non-associated chains, HLA-associated TCR beta chains in a later analysis were more clonally expanded and had lower generation probabilities. A later genetic analysis associated a missense DCLRE1C variant with V-gene and J-gene trimming of TCR beta chains, and an independent cohort replicated the association. The sequencing pipeline was judged likely to have produced a cluster of highly shared sequence variants as a technical artifact. While some public TCRs were present in many individuals, most TCR sequences turned up only very rarely across donors. According to a later genetic analysis, donors in an Asian-associated ancestry cluster had fewer N-insertions in productive TCRs than the approximately 630-donor mean. In a later analysis, TCR association rates were found to vary across HLA loci, with the most associated TCRs seen for DRB1 alleles and the fewest for HLA-C alleles. A later analysis associated about 17,000 TCR beta sequences with specific HLA alleles at a false discovery rate of 0.05. Because HLA typing was unavailable for some donors at each locus, only the typed subset was used in association tests. A later analysis reported that several top co-occurrence clusters appeared linked to parvovirus B19, influenza, CMV and Epstein-Barr virus. Most CMV-associated TCR beta chains appeared to be HLA-restricted in a later analysis, and the HLA associations seemed to be driven largely by CMV exposure.

A remark on this clone: Its antigen remains undetermined. There are no base qualities to consult, and no much larger clone falls within one base.

The library was generated by the immunoSEQ multiplex PCR assay. The multiplex PCR relied on a mix of 60 forward primers for TCR Vbeta segments and 13 reverse primers for TCR Jbeta segments. A multiplex PCR assay on genomic DNA amplified the CDR3 region of rearranged TCR beta genes. Amplified TCR beta libraries were sequenced as 87-base-pair reads on the Illumina HiSeq System. In the source study's methods: Across the roughly 670 repertoires, a later analysis counted approximately 75 million unique TCR beta chains, approximately 10 million of which were shared by at least two donors. Raw reads were error-corrected and collapsed into unique sequences by a nearest-neighbor algorithm in which closely related sequences were merged to remove PCR and sequencing errors. V, D and J gene segments were assigned by aligning CDR3 sequences to IMGT reference sequences. For a sequence to be retained, a match of at least six nucleotides to both a V gene segment and a J gene segment was required. A rearrangement counted as productive if the CDR3 had no stop codons and remained in frame with V and J, and every other rearrangement counted as non-productive. CDR3 was defined according to IMGT convention as the region running from the second conserved V-encoded cysteine to the conserved J-encoded phenylalanine. The earlier analysis of 587 of the donors excluded any sequence lacking an unambiguous match to a single V gene segment. An earlier analysis of over 450 of the donors classified V segments as functional when productive rearrangements were above 56.7% and as segregating when the standard deviation between donors was above 5%. A statistical classification framework was built to diagnose cytomegalovirus status from the catalog of TCR beta chain sequences. In a later analysis, TCR nucleotide sequences were compared against IMGT/GENE-DB human TR gene sequences so that V and J genes could be assigned. Using the TCRdist pipeline, a later analysis assigned CDR3 sequences along with most-parsimonious VDJ recombination scenarios. In a later analysis, every TCR beta chain was defined by the combination of its CDR3 amino acid sequence and its V-gene family, and reads without a unique V-gene family were dropped. To address suspected cross-contamination and a sequencing artifact, a later analysis removed approximately 590 highly shared, low-generation-probability nucleotide sequences. In a later analysis, a clonal expansion index was calculated for each public chain from normalized within-repertoire ranks of inferred template counts. Generation probabilities in a later analysis came from a VDJ recombination model fitted to out-of-frame rearrangements, and those results were checked against IGoR. A later analysis scored TCR-TCR, TCR-HLA and TCR-CMV co-occurrence with hypergeometric tests, applying a repertoire-size bias correction to TCR pairs. To estimate false discovery rates, a later analysis permuted the HLA or CMV assignments 20 times. In a later analysis, co-occurring TCRs were grouped using DBSCAN, with TCRdist sequence similarity added in when clustering inside HLA-allele-positive subsets. Repertoires with fewer than 30,000 or more than 120,000 public chains were left out of co-occurrence clustering, as were about five repertoires with anomalous nucleotide sharing. Here the immuneACCESS table is served through TCRdb, limited to in-frame sequences with V and J called. Missing clones are a known gap in these copies; in checked studies unresolved V genes cover under half, and the rest lacks a known reason. D and trimming come from the DNA, and the V and J calls and clone size come from that table. Recorded for this sample are roughly 190,000 clones; around 87% of them occurred a single time. The top ten clones comprise roughly 1.9% of the sample.

The cohort comprised 550 to 700 healthy bone marrow donors. At the time of sampling, all cohort members were nominally healthy, though unrecorded immune exposures were likely present. The donor was CMV seronegative and belonged to the group of 352 seronegative cohort members. A peripheral blood sample was provided by each donor, and peripheral blood mononuclear cells were used for TCR beta sequencing. The Qiagen DNeasy Blood Extraction Kit was used to extract genomic DNA from the blood cell samples. CDR1 SGHTA and CDR2 FQGNSA are derived from the germline V gene. The V and J ends are trimmed by 3 bases and 2 bases, leaving 13 bases between them. The CDR3 sequence holds 15 residues, the cysteine and phenylalanine included. CDR3 DNA is the only sequence kept; it has 45 bases, read in frame from the first base.

What was sequenced was PBMCs. This TCR came from a woman aged 18 to 35 in good health and CMV-seronegative. The rearranged chain carries TRBV7-2 and TRBJ2-5; a tentative D call is TRBD2 (6 bases match). The CDR3 protein sequence reads: CASSLAGTTQETQYF. The DNA sequence is TGTGCCAGCAGCTTGGCGGGGACCACGCAAGAGACCCAGTACTTC.